Sequencing of this T cell receptor (beta chain) was carried out in a study of CDR3 diversity in severe acne. TCRdb ran MiXCR on the PCR reads and lists one entry per CDR3 protein. The table has approximately 79,000 distinct CDR3 sequences, 45% to 55% seen once. This clonotype is classed as medium-sized. Germline CDR1 is LNHNV and CDR2 is YYDKDF (reference sequence). There are 15 residues in the CDR3. The ends lost 4 bases at V and 6 bases at J; junction bases unmatched: 8. The rearrangement uses TRBV15 and TRBJ2-7; the match to TRBD2 covers 11 bases. The sequencing input was blood. The sequence was obtained from a male donor in good health, serving as a control. The CDR3 region has the DNA TGTGCCACCAGCATGAAGACTAGCGGGATTGTCGAGCAGTACTTC. Protein: CATSMKTSGIVEQYF.